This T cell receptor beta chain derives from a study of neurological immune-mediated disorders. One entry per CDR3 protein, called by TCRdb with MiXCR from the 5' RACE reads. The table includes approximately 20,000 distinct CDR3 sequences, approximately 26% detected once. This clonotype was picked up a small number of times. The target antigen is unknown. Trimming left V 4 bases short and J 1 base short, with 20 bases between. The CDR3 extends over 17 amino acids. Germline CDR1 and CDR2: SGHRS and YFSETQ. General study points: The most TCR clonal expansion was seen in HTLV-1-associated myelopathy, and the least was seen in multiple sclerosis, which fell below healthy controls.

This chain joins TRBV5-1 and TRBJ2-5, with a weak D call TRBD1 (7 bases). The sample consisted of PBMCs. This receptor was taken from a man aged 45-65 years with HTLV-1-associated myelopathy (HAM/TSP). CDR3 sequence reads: CASSHGWGDRPQETQYF. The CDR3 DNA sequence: TGCGCCAGCAGCCACGGGTGGGGGGACAGACCCCAAGAGACCCAGTACTTC.